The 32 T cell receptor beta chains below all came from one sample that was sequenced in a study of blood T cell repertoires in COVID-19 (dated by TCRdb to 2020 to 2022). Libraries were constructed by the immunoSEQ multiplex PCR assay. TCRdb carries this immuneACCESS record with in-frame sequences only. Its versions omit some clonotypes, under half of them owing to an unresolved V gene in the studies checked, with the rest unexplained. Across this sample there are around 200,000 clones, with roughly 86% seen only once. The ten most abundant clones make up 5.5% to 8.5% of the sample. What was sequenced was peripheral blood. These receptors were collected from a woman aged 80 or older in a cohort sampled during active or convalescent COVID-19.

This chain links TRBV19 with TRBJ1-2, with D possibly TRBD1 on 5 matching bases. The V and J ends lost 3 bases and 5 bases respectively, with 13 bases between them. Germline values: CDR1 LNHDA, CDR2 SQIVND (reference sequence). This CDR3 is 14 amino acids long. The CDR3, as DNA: TGTGCCAGTAGTATTGGCAGGGTTTGGTATGGCTACACCTTC. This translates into CASSIGRVWYGYTF.

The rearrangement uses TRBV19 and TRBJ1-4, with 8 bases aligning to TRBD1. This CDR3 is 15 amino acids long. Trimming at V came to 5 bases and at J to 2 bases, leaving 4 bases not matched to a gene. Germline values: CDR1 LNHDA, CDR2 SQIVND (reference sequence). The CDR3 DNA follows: TGTGCCAGTAGTCTCCGGACAGGGACTAATGAAAAACTGTTTTTT. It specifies CASSLRTGTNEKLFF.

The CDR3 bases are TGCGCCAGCAGCCTCCGGGACAGGACCTACAATGAGCAGTTCTTC. Residues: CASSLRDRTYNEQFF. The rearrangement joins TRBV5-1 to TRBJ2-1; 8 positions match TRBD1. Germline values: CDR1 SGHRS, CDR2 YFSETQ. J was trimmed by 2 bases and V by 4 bases; bases with no gene match: 5. The CDR3 extends over 15 amino acids.

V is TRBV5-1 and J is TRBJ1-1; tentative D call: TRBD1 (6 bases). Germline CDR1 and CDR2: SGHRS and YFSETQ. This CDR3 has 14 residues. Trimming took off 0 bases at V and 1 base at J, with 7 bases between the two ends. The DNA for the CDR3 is TGCGCCAGCAGCTTGGGACAGGCGAACACTGAAGCTTTCTTT. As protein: CASSLGQANTEAFF.

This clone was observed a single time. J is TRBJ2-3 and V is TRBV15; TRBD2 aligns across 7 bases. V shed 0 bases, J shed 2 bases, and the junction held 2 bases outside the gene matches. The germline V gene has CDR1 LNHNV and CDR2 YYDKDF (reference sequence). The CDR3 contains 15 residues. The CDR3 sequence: CATSRDRLATDTQYF. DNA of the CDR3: TGTGCCACCAGCAGAGATCGACTAGCCACAGATACGCAGTATTTT. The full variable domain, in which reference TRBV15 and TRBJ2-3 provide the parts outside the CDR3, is DAMVIQNPRYQVTQFGKPVTLSCSQTLNHNVMYWYQQKSSQAPKLLFHYYDKDFNNEADTPDNFQSRRPNTSFCFLDIRSPGLGDTAMYLCATSRDRLATDTQYFGPGTRLTVL.

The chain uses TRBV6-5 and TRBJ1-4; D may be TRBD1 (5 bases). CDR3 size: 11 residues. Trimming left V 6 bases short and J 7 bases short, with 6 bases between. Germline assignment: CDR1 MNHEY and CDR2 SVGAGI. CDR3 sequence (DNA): TGTGCCAGCAGGGGGGGTGAAAAACTGTTTTTT. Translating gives CASRGGEKLFF.

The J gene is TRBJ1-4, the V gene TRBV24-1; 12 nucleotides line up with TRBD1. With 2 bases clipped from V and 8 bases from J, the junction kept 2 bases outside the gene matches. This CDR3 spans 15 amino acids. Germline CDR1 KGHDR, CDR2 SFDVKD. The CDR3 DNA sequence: TGTGCCACCAGTGATTCCGGGACAGGGGGCGAAAAACTGTTTTTT. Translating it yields CATSDSGTGGEKLFF.

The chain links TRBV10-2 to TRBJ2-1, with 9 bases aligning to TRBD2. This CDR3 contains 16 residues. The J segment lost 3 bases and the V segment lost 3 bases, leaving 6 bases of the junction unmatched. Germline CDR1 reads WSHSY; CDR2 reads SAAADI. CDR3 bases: TGCGCCAGCAGTGACCAGAGTAGCGGGAGCTACAATGAGCAGTTCTTC. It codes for CASSDQSSGSYNEQFF.

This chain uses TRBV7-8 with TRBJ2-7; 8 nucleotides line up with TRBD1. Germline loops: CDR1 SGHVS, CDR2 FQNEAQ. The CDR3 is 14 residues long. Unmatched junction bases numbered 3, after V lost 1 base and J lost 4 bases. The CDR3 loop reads CASSLGTGRYEQYF. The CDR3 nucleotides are TGTGCCAGCAGCTTAGGGACAGGGAGGTACGAGCAGTACTTC.

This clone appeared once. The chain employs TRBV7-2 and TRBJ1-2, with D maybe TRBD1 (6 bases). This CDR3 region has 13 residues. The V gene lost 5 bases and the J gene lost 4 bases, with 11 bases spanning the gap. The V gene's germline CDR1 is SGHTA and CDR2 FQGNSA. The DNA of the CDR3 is TGTGCCAGCAGCCCATCGACAGGCTATGGCTACACCTTC. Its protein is CASSPSTGYGYTF.

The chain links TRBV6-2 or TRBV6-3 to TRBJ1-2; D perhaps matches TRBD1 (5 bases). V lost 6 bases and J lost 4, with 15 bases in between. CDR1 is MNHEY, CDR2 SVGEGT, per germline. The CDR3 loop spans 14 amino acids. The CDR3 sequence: CASSTSLDTYGYTF. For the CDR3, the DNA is TGTGCCAGCAGCACCTCCCTGGACACCTATGGCTACACCTTC.

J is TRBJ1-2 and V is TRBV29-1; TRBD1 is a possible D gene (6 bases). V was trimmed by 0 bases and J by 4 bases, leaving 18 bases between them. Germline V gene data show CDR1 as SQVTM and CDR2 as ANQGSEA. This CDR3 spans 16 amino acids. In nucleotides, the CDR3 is TGCAGCGTTGAAGATCTCGCGAGGGGGGGCGGCTATGGCTACACCTTC. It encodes CSVEDLARGGGYGYTF.

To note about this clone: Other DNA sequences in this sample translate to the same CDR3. This CDR3 is CSASYETQYF. CDR3 DNA: TGCAGTGCTAGCTACGAGACCCAGTACTTC. The V call is TRBV20-1, the J call TRBJ2-5; D is unresolved. This CDR3 spans 10 amino acids. Germline V CDR1 and CDR2: DFQATT, SNEGSKA (reference sequence). V was clipped by 3 bases and J by 5 bases, with 4 bases between them.

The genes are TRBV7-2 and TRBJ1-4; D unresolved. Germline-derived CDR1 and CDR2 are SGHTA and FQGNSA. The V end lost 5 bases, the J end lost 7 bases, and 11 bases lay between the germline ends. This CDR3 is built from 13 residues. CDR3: CASSDQSSEKLFF. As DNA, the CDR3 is TGTGCCAGCAGCGATCAGTCAAGTGAAAAACTGTTTTTT.

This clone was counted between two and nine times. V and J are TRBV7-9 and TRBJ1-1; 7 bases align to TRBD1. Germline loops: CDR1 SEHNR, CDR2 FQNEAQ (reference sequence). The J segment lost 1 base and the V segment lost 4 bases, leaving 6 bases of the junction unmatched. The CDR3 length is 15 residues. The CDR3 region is CASSYWDSENTEAFF. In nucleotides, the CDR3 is TGTGCCAGCAGCTACTGGGACAGTGAGAACACTGAAGCTTTCTTT.

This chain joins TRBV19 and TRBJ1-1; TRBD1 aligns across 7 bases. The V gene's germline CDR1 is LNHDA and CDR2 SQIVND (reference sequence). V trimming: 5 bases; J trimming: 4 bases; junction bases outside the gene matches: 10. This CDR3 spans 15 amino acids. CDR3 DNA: TGTGCCAGTAGTCTTCAAGACAGGGTGGGCACTGAAGCTTTCTTT. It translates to CASSLQDRVGTEAFF.

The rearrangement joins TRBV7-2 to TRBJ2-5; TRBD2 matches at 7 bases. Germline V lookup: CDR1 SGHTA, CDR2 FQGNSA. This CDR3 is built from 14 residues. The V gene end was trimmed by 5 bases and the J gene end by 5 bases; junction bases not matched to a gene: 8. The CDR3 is CASSLSFGGETQYF. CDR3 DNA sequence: TGTGCCAGCAGCCTCTCTTTCGGGGGGGAGACCCAGTACTTC.

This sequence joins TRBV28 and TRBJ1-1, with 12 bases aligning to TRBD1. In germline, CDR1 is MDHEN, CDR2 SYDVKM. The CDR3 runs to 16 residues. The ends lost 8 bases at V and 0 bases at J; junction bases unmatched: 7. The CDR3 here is CASRKGQGALNTEAFF. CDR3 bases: TGTGCCAGCCGGAAGGGACAGGGGGCCTTGAACACTGAAGCTTTCTTT.

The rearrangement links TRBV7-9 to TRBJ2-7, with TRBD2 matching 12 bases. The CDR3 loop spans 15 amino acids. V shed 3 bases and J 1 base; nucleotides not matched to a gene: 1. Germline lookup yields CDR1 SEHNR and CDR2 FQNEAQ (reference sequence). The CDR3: CASSFGLAGSYEQYF. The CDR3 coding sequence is TGTGCCAGCAGCTTTGGACTAGCGGGGTCCTACGAGCAGTACTTC. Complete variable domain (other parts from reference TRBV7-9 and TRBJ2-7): DTGVSQNPRHKITKRGQNVTFRCDPISEHNRLYWYRQTLGQGPEFLTYFQNEAQLEKSRLLSDRFSAERPKGSFSTLEIQRTEQGDSAMYLCASSFGLAGSYEQYFGPGTRLTVT.

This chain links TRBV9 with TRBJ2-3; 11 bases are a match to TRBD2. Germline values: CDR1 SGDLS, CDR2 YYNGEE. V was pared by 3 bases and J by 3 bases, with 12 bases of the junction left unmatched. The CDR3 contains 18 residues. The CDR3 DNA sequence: TGTGCCAGCAGCGGAGTCGGGCGACTAGCGGGGAAGACAGATACGCAGTATTTT. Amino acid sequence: CASSGVGRLAGKTDTQYF.

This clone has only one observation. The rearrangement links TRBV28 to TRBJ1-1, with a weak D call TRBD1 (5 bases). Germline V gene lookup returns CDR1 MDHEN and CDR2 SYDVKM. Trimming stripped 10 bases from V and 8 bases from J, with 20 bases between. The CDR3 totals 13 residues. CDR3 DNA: TGTGCCACTCGGCCTAGGGGTTCGCCCGAAGCTTTCTTT. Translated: CATRPRGSPEAFF.

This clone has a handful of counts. As DNA, the CDR3 is TGTGCCAGCAGTTACTCGATAGGGGGAACTGAAGCTTTCTTT. Translated: CASSYSIGGTEAFF. This chain connects TRBV6-5 to TRBJ1-1; weak D call: TRBD1 (6 bases). CDR3 size: 14 residues. The germline V and J ends were trimmed by 0 bases and 5 bases, with 10 bases remaining between them. CDR1 and CDR2 (germline): MNHEY, SVGAGI.

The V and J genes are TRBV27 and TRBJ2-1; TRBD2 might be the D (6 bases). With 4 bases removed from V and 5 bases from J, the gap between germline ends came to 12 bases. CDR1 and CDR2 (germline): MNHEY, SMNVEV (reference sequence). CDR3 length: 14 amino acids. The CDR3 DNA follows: TGTGCCAGCAGTTCCCGGGGGTGGGACAATGAGCAGTTCTTC. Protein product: CASSSRGWDNEQFF.

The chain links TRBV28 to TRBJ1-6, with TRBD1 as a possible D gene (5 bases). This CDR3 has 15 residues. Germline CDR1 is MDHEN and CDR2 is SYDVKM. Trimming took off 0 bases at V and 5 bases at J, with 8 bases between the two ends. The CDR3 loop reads CASSLWDKNNSPLHF. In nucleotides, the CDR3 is TGTGCCAGCAGTTTATGGGACAAGAATAATTCACCCCTCCACTTT.

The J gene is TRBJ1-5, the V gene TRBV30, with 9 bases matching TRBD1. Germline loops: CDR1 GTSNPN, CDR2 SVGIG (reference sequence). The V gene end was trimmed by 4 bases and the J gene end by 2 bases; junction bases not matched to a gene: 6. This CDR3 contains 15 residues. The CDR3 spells CAWNAGQGGNQPQHF. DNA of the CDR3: TGTGCCTGGAACGCGGGACAGGGAGGCAATCAGCCCCAGCATTTT.

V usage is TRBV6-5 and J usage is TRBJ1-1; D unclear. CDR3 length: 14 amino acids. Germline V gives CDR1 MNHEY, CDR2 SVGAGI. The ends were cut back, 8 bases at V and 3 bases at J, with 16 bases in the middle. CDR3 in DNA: TGTGCCAGCTGTCTACGACTGGGAGACACTGAAGCTTTCTTT. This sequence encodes CASCLRLGDTEAFF.

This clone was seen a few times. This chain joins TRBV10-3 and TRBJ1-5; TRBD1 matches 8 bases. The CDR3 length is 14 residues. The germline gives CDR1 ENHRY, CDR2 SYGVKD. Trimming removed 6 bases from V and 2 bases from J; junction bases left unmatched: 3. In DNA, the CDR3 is TGTGCCATCAGGGCAGGGGGCGGCAATCAGCCCCAGCATTTT. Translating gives CAIRAGGGNQPQHF.

The CDR3 is CASSQGDRGGYTF. CDR3 in DNA: TGTGCCAGCAGCCAAGGTGACAGGGGAGGCTACACCTTC. The gene calls are TRBV3-1 (or the pseudogene TRBV3-2) and TRBJ1-2; the match to TRBD1 covers 8 bases. J gave up 8 bases and V 1 base, and 3 bases lay outside the gene matches. This CDR3 region has 13 residues. Germline V gene sequence: CDR1 LGHDT, CDR2 YNNKEL (reference sequence).

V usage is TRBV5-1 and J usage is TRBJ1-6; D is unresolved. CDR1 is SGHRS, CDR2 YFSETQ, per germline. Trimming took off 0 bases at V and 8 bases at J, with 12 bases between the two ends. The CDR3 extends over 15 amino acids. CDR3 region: CASSLAGVVDSPLHF. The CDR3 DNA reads TGCGCCAGCAGCTTGGCCGGGGTCGTGGATTCACCCCTCCACTTT.

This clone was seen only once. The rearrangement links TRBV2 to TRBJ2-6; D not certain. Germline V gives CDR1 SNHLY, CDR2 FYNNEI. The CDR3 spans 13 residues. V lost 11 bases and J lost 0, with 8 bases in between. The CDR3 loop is CAGTSSGANVLTF. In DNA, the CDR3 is TGTGCCGGTACTTCCTCTGGGGCCAACGTCCTGACTTTC. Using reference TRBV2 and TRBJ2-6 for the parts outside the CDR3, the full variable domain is EPEVTQTPSHQVTQMGQEVILRCVPISNHLYFYWYRQILGQKVEFLVSFYNNEISEKSEIFDDQFSVERPDGSNFTLKIRSTKLEDSAMYFCAGTSSGANVLTFGAGSRLTVL.

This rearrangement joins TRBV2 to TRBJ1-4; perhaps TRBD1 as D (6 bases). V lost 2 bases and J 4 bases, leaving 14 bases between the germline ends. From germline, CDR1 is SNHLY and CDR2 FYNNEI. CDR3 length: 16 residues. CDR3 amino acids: CASSETTGTHNEKLFF. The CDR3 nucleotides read TGTGCCAGCAGTGAAACCACAGGGACCCATAATGAAAAACTGTTTTTT. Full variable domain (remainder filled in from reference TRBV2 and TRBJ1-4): EPEVTQTPSHQVTQMGQEVILRCVPISNHLYFYWYRQILGQKVEFLVSFYNNEISEKSEIFDDQFSVERPDGSNFTLKIRSTKLEDSAMYFCASSETTGTHNEKLFFGSGTQLSVL.

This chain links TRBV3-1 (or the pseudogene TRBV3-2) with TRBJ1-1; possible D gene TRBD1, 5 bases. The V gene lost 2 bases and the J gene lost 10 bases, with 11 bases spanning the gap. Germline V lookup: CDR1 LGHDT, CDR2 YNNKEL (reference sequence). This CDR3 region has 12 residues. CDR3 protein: CASSQSREVAFF. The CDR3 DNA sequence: TGTGCCAGCAGCCAATCCAGGGAGGTAGCTTTCTTT.